This TCR beta chain was retrieved from a study of T cell changes during pregnancy in multiple sclerosis. Libraries were prepared by immunoSEQ multiplex PCR; TCRdb keeps only in-frame clonotypes and omits some of them. The top ten clones hold approximately 3.8% of a sample with approximately 61,000 clones, 91% of them seen once. Trimming removed 0 bases at V and 7 bases at J, with 4 bases between. Germline CDR1 and CDR2: SGHRS and YFSETQ. The CDR3 spans 12 residues. The material was peripheral blood, obtained after pregnancy. The chain uses TRBV5-1 and TRBJ2-2; the D is unclear. The sequence was collected from a female donor in good health, enrolled as a control in a pregnancy study. The CDR3 bases are TGCGCCAGCAGCTTGGGACACGGGGAGCTGTTTTTT. Translation: CASSLGHGELFF.